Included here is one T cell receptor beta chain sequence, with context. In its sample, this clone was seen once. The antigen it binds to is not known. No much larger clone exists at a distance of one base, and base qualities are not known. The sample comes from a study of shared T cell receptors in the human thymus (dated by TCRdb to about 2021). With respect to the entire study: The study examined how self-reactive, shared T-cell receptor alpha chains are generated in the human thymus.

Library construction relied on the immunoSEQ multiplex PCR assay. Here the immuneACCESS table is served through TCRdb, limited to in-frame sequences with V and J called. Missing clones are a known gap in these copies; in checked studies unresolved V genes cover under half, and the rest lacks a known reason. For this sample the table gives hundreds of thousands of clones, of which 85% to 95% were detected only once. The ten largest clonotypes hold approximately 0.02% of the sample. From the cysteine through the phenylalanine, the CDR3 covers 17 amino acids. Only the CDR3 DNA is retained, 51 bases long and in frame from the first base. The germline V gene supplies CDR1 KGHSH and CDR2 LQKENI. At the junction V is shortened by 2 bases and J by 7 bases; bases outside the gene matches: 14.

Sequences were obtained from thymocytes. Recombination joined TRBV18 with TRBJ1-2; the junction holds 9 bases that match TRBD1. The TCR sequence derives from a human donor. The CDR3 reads CASSPIEAGQGPPGYTF. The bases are TGTGCCAGCTCACCAATAGAGGCGGGACAGGGTCCCCCTGGCTACACCTTC.